The 19 T cell receptor beta chains in this list originate from one sample, sequenced in a study of blood T cell repertoires in COVID-19. TCRdb keeps only in-frame clones here, not all; method: immunoSEQ multiplex PCR. The table includes tens of thousands of clones, about 83% detected once. Specimen: peripheral blood. The receptors derive from a woman aged 80 or older with acute or convalescent COVID-19.

The chain is built from TRBV7-9 and TRBJ2-3; D may be TRBD2 (6 bases). V was pared by 4 bases and J by 2 bases, with 19 bases between. CDR3 length: 17 amino acids. Germline V CDR1 and CDR2: SEHNR, FQNEAQ (reference sequence). The chain's CDR3 is CASSSPGVGGLTDTQYF. CDR3 nucleotide sequence: TGTGCCAGCAGCTCCCCAGGAGTCGGGGGTCTCACAGATACGCAGTATTTT.

The chain is built from TRBV9 and TRBJ2-2, with TRBD1 as a possible D gene (6 bases). The CDR3 sequence is 14 residues long. The germline V gene encodes CDR1 SGDLS and CDR2 YYNGEE. V was cut by 4 bases and J by 4 bases, with 11 bases left in between. The CDR3 is CASSPRGGTGELFF. DNA of the CDR3: TGTGCCAGCAGCCCCCGAGGGGGCACCGGGGAGCTGTTTTTT.

The chain uses TRBV24-1 and TRBJ2-3; no reliable D call. Trimming left V 6 bases short and J 1 base short, with 16 bases between. CDR3 length: 16 amino acids. The germline V gene has CDR1 KGHDR and CDR2 SFDVKD. The CDR3 sequence is CATSPAVGVGTDTQYF. DNA for the CDR3: TGTGCCACCAGTCCCGCTGTCGGAGTCGGCACAGATACGCAGTATTTT.

The rearrangement links TRBV6-5 to TRBJ1-2; 9 bases match TRBD1. The germline CDR1 and CDR2 sequences are MNHEY and SVGAGI. The ends lost 6 bases at V and 4 bases at J; junction bases unmatched: 3. This CDR3 is built from 13 residues. In DNA, the CDR3 is TGTGCCAGCAGCGGGACAGGGCCCTATGGCTACACCTTC. Protein: CASSGTGPYGYTF.

CDR3 DNA sequence: TGTGCCAGCAGCCAAAAAGGGCAAACAGGGGGCCCGGGTCCGTACACCGGGGAGCTGTTTTTT. It encodes CASSQKGQTGGPGPYTGELFF. This chain joins TRBV14 and TRBJ2-2, with TRBD1 matching 9 bases. The CDR3 covers 21 residues. The V and J ends lost 2 bases and 3 bases, in that order; junction bases with no gene match: 19. CDR1 and CDR2 (germline): SGHDN, FVKESK.

The V and J genes are TRBV6-5 and TRBJ2-5; TRBD2 matches at 8 bases. The CDR3 totals 16 residues. Per germline, CDR1 MNHEY and CDR2 SVGAGI. V lost 2 bases and J lost 3; bases outside the gene matches: 8. CDR3 nucleotides: TGTGCCAGCAGTTACACGCGGGGGGAGTTAGAAGAGACCCAGTACTTC. As protein: CASSYTRGELEETQYF.

The V call is TRBV7-6, the J call TRBJ2-3, with a tentative D call TRBD2 (6 bases). This CDR3 is 16 amino acids long. V lost 1 base, J lost 2 bases, and 13 bases lay in between. In germline, CDR1 is SGHVS, CDR2 FNYEAQ. The CDR3 DNA is TGTGCCAGCAGCTTAGGTGGGACTTTCTACACAGATACGCAGTATTTT. The encoded protein is CASSLGGTFYTDTQYF.

V usage is TRBV19 and J usage is TRBJ2-5, with TRBD1 matching 7 bases. The V segment lost 5 bases and the J segment 1 base; nucleotides outside the gene matches: 4. CDR1 and CDR2 (germline): LNHDA, SQIVND (reference sequence). This CDR3 has 14 amino acids. The CDR3 region is CASSDRTGQETQYF. CDR3 DNA: TGTGCCAGTAGTGATCGGACAGGCCAAGAGACCCAGTACTTC. Together with reference TRBV19 and TRBJ2-5, the CDR3 gives the full variable domain: DGGITQSPKYLFRKEGQNVTLSCEQNLNHDAMYWYRQDPGQGLRLIYYSQIVNDFQKGDIAEGYSVSREKKESFPLTVTSAQKNPTAFYLCASSDRTGQETQYFGPGTRLLVL.

The chain carries TRBV2 and TRBJ2-2; 12 positions agree with TRBD2. The CDR3 length is 17 residues. Germline V gene lookup returns CDR1 SNHLY and CDR2 FYNNEI. Here the CDR3 reads CAATILTSGGNTGELFF. In DNA, the CDR3 is TGTGCAGCCACGATCTTGACTAGCGGGGGAAACACCGGGGAGCTGTTTTTT.

The chain has TRBV2 and TRBJ1-2; D might be TRBD1 (6 bases). Germline loops: CDR1 SNHLY, CDR2 FYNNEI. The V and J ends lost 4 bases and 0 bases respectively, with 9 bases between them. This CDR3 region has 14 residues. The CDR3 DNA reads TGTGCCAGCAGTGTAGGGGGAGCTAACTATGGCTACACCTTC. This sequence encodes CASSVGGANYGYTF.

The chain joins TRBV30 to TRBJ1-2; 7 nucleotides align to TRBD1. The germline gives CDR1 GTSNPN, CDR2 SVGIG (reference sequence). The ends lost 3 bases at V and 3 bases at J; junction bases unmatched: 7. The CDR3 extends over 14 amino acids. CDR3 bases: TGTGCCTGGAGAGGGGACAGTTTCTACTATGGCTACACCTTC. It translates to CAWRGDSFYYGYTF.

The chain has TRBV2 and TRBJ1-2; 7 bases are shared with TRBD1. V shed 6 bases, J shed 8 bases, and the junction held 9 bases outside the gene matches. The CDR3 has 13 amino acids. Germline V gene lookup returns CDR1 SNHLY and CDR2 FYNNEI. For the CDR3, the DNA is TGTGCCAGCAGAGCTACAGGGGCGTGGGGCTACACCTTC. It codes for CASRATGAWGYTF.

The chain employs TRBV9 and TRBJ1-2; D may be TRBD1 (6 bases). The CDR3 runs to 14 residues. Trimming stripped 2 bases from V and 4 bases from J, with 12 bases between. Germline V lookup: CDR1 SGDLS, CDR2 YYNGEE. The CDR3 region has the DNA TGTGCCAGCAGCGTTGAGACAGGCGTCTATGGCTACACCTTC. Encoded protein: CASSVETGVYGYTF.

The chain couples TRBV20-1 to TRBJ1-1, with D maybe TRBD1 (5 bases). The CDR3 totals 11 residues. V lost 5 bases to trimming and J lost 5 bases, with 9 bases between them. Germline assignment: CDR1 DFQATT and CDR2 SNEGSKA (reference sequence). CDR3 DNA: TGCAGTGCTCTCAGGGTTACTGAAGCTTTCTTT. This gives the protein CSALRVTEAFF.

CDR3 DNA: TGTGCCAGCTCACCAAGTCAGAACTATGGCTACACCTTC. As protein: CASSPSQNYGYTF. The chain combines TRBV18 with TRBJ1-2; D remains ambiguous. Trimming stripped 2 bases from V and 2 bases from J, with 6 bases between. Germline lookup yields CDR1 KGHSH and CDR2 LQKENI. CDR3 length: 13 residues.

The J gene is TRBJ2-1, the V gene TRBV5-4; D possibly corresponds to TRBD2 (6 bases). CDR1 SGHNT and CDR2 YYREEE come from the germline V gene (reference sequence). The CDR3 extends over 15 amino acids. V was cut by 3 bases and J by 0 bases, with 10 bases left in between. The CDR3 region has the DNA TGTGCCAGCAGCTGGGACTTTGGCTCCTACAATGAGCAGTTCTTC. It specifies CASSWDFGSYNEQFF. The whole variable domain, filled in from reference TRBV5-4 and TRBJ2-1, reads ETGVTQSPTHLIKTRGQQVTLRCSSQSGHNTVSWYQQALGQGPQFIFQYYREEENGRGNFPPRFSGLQFPNYSSELNVNALELDDSALYLCASSWDFGSYNEQFFGPGTRLTVL.

In this sample, this clone turned up many times. The CDR3 here is CASSLGPMGLVRSYEQYV. CDR3 DNA: TGCGCCAGCAGCTTGGGGCCTATGGGACTAGTAAGGTCCTACGAGCAGTACGTC. V gene TRBV5-1 combines with J gene TRBJ2-7, with 8 bases fitting TRBD2. The J segment lost 1 base and the V segment lost 0 bases, leaving 12 bases of the junction unmatched. CDR1 SGHRS and CDR2 YFSETQ come from the germline V gene. The CDR3 runs 18 residues.

The chain is built from TRBV7-9 and TRBJ2-5, with 7 positions matching TRBD1. This CDR3 region has 13 residues. CDR1 SEHNR and CDR2 FQNEAQ come from the germline V gene (reference sequence). V shed 8 bases and J 3 bases; nucleotides not matched to a gene: 6. Written as DNA, the CDR3 is TGTGCCAGCCTCCCGACAGGGAAAGAGACCCAGTACTTC. Amino acids: CASLPTGKETQYF.

This clone was seen once. CDR3 DNA: TGTGCCAGCAGCTTATCCGACGGGGGGCAAGAGACCCAGTACTTC. The encoded protein is CASSLSDGGQETQYF. The rearrangement uses TRBV11-2 and TRBJ2-5; 7 bases line up with TRBD2. Germline trimming cut 2 bases from V and 2 bases from J; bases unmatched to any gene: 5. This CDR3 comprises 15 residues. Germline CDR1 is SGHAT and CDR2 is FQNNGV.